Listed below are T cell receptor beta chains from one sample, sequenced in a study. In TCRdb, the 5' RACE reads were re-called with MiXCR into one record per CDR3 protein. The data contain more than 7,500 distinct CDR3 sequences, approximately 31% of them singletons. Sequenced: Tregs sorted from blood. These receptors were obtained from a female donor with breast cancer. CDR3s include the opening cysteine and the closing phenylalanine or tryptophan. The D gene is left open where the match is weak. The size of a clone is reported for some rows only, either as once, few or many, or as a class for expanded clones.

>TRBJ2-6|-|few|TRBV30
TGTGCCTGGACAGACTCTGGGGCCAACGTCCTGACTTTC
CAWTDSGANVLTF
>TRBJ2-1|-|-|TRBV5-1
TGCGCCAGCAGCTTGCAGTCTCGTGGTGAGCAGTTCTTC
CASSLQSRGEQFF
>TRBJ1-1|-|-|TRBV7-2
TGTGCCAGCAGAGAGGGACGGAACACTGAAACTTTCTTT
CASREGRNTETFF
>TRBJ1-1|-|once|TRBV27
TGTGCCAGCAGGGCAGGGATCGGTGGCACTGAAGCTTTCTTT
CASRAGIGGTEAFF
>TRBJ2-3|-|-|TRBV7-2
TGTGCCAGCAGCTTAGAATACCTACGCACAGATACGCAGTATTTT
CASSLEYLRTDTQYF
>TRBJ2-4|TRBD2|-|TRBV29-1
TGCAGCGCCTATAGCGGGAGCAAAAACATTCAGTACTTC
CSAYSGSKNIQYF
>TRBJ1-5|TRBD1|-|TRBV4-3
TGCGCCGGCAGCCAAGACAGGGGGAGCAACCAGCCCCAGCATTTT
CAGSQDRGSNQPQHF
>TRBJ2-5|TRBD2|-|TRBV5-5
TGTGCCAGCAGCTACGGACTAGCGGGGGGAGAGACCCAGTACTTC
CASSYGLAGGETQYF
>TRBJ2-5|-|-|TRBV5-1
TGCGCCAGCAGGTCCTCAGGGGAGCAAGAGACCCAGTACTTC
CASRSSGEQETQYF
>TRBJ1-5|-|few|TRBV20-1
TGCAGTGCTAGAGCGGTGAGCAGTAGCAATCAGCCCCAGCATTTT
CSARAVSSSNQPQHF
>TRBJ2-6|-|once|TRBV15
TGTGCCACCCGGAGGGACTGTGGGGCCAACGTCCTGACTTTC
CATRRDCGANVLTF
>TRBJ2-4|-|-|TRBV5-6
TGTGCCAGCAGCTTCAGGGCGATCCCCGGGAACATTCAGTACTTC
CASSFRAIPGNIQYF
>TRBJ1-5|TRBD1|-|TRBV6-2/TRBV6-3
TGTGCCAGCAACGACAGGGCCGGGGATCAGCCCCAGCATTTT
CASNDRAGDQPQHF
>TRBJ2-2|-|few|TRBV20-1
TGCAGTGCTGACGGGGGGAACACCGGGGAGCTGTTTTTT
CSADGGNTGELFF
>TRBJ2-1|-|-|TRBV7-3
TGTGCCAGCAGCCCACAGGGTCGGTCCTACAATGAGCAGTTCTTC
CASSPQGRSYNEQFF
>TRBJ1-3|TRBD1|-|TRBV5-1
TGCGCCAGCAGCGACCAGGGGGCCAGCTCTGGAAACACCATATATTTT
CASSDQGASSGNTIYF
>TRBJ2-3|-|-|TRBV5-5
TGTGCCAGCAGCTTGGGTACTAGCAGTCGCAGCACAGATACGCAGTATTTT
CASSLGTSSRSTDTQYF
>TRBJ2-5|-|-|TRBV20-1
TGCAGTGCTAAGGAACCTAGTCGGGATGACGAGTACTTC
CSAKEPSRDDEYF
>TRBJ2-4|TRBD2|-|TRBV7-6
TGTGCCAGCAGCCTACAAGTAGCGGGAGGGCCGAGGAACATTCAGTACTTC
CASSLQVAGGPRNIQYF
>TRBJ1-5|-|few|TRBV20-1
TGCAGTGCTAGACGCAAAGGGTCCTATAATAATCAGCCCCAGCATTTT
CSARRKGSYNNQPQHF
>TRBJ2-7|TRBD2|-|TRBV6-2/TRBV6-3
TGTGCCAGCCGTGGGTCGCTAGCGGACATCTCCTACGAGCAGTACTTC
CASRGSLADISYEQYF
>TRBJ2-7|-|-|TRBV10-3
TGTGCCATCAGTGAGTCGAGCAGGGTTAGCGAGCAGTACTTC
CAISESSRVSEQYF